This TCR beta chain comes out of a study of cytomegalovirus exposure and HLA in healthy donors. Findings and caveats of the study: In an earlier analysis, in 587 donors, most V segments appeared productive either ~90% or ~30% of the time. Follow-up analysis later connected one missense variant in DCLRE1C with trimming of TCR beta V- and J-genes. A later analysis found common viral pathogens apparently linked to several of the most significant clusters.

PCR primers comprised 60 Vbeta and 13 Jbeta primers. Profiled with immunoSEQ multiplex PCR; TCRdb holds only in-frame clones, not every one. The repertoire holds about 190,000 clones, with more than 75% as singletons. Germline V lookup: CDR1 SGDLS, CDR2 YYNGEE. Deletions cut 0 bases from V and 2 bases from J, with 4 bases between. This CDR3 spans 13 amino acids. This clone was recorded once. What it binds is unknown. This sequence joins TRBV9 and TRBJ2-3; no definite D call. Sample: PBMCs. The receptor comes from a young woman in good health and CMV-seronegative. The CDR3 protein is CASSVDSTDTQYF. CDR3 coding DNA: TGTGCCAGCAGCGTAGACTCCACAGATACGCAGTATTTT.